One TCR beta chain is described in this entry. Its antigen is unknown. This sample is part of a study of T-cell reconstitution after alpha-beta-depleted transplantation in children. Broader study findings: Alpha-beta T cells about two months after transplant reportedly derived from several hundred expanded graft clones.

The CDR3 is made up of 10 amino acids. Trimming cost V 4 bases and J 8 bases, with 8 bases left between them. In germline, CDR1 is SQVTM, CDR2 ANQGSEA. Unique molecular identifiers featured in how the TCRbeta library was prepared. TCRdb itself ran the PCR reads through MiXCR, one entry per CDR3 protein. The top ten hold over 9.5% of the sample, which has 95,000 to 150,000 distinct CDR3 sequences, 20% to 25% seen once. The specimen was PBMCs, mostly from graft donor cells, collected 180 days after TCRalphabeta/CD19-depleted stem cell transplant. The V call is TRBV29-1, the J call TRBJ1-1; no firm D call. The receptor was derived from a male patient between 2 and 15 years old who had a stem cell transplant for chronic granulomatous disease, so the T cells may come from the graft donor. CDR3 region: CSVVPGEAFF. Here the CDR3 DNA reads TGCAGCGTTGTCCCAGGAGAAGCTTTCTTT.